The clone carrying this T cell receptor beta chain has a single count. The target antigen is unknown. 13 Jbeta primers and 60 Vbeta primers were used for the PCR. Sequenced by immunoSEQ multiplex PCR; TCRdb stores in-frame clones only, minus some. The sample lists roughly 96,000 clones, about four fifths seen once, with under 3.5% in the top ten. The length of the CDR3 is 13 residues. Germline-derived CDR1 and CDR2 are LNHNV and YYDKDF (reference sequence). The ends lost 5 bases at V and 3 bases at J; junction bases unmatched: 3. The data were obtained in a study of cytomegalovirus exposure and HLA in healthy donors. Study-level background: HLA-typed donors were the source of about 85 million unique TCRs, which an early data release held. Study-level findings and limits: In terms of immune exposure information, only CMV serostatus was available.

The material sequenced was PBMCs. This sequence joins TRBV15 and TRBJ2-7; 8 positions match TRBD2. The receptor was derived from a female donor in good health and CMV-seropositive. CDR3 nucleotides: TGTGCCACCAGCCTCACTAGCGGCTACGAGCAGTACTTC. Translation: CATSLTSGYEQYF.